This T cell receptor beta chain was sequenced for a study of cytomegalovirus exposure and HLA in healthy donors. Study-wide findings and caveats: TCR beta V segments were, for the most part, productive about 90% or about 30% of the time in an earlier analysis.

The PCR was carried out with 60 Vbeta primers and 13 Jbeta primers. TCRdb's copy holds only in-frame clones and misses some; the assay was immunoSEQ multiplex PCR. The sample includes 80,000 to 130,000 clones, 75% to 85% of them seen just once. Trimming stripped 5 bases from V and 0 bases from J, with 12 bases between. CDR3 length equals 14 residues. The germline CDR1 and CDR2 sequences are SGHNT and YYREEE (reference sequence). With regard to this clone: The antigen remains unidentified.

The source of this sequence is a woman aged 50 to 60 in good health and CMV-seropositive. The J gene is TRBJ2-7, the V gene TRBV5-4, with D perhaps matching TRBD2 (6 bases). The sequenced sample consisted of PBMCs. CDR3 sequence reads: CASREGLSSYEQYF. CDR3 DNA: TGTGCCAGCAGGGAGGGGCTTTCCTCCTACGAGCAGTACTTC.